These 16 T cell receptor beta chains share one sample of origin, sequenced in a study of T-cell reconstitution after alpha-beta-depleted transplantation in children. Unique molecular identifiers were used in preparing the TCRbeta library. TCRdb recomputed calls from the PCR reads with MiXCR, one row per CDR3 protein. The sample has about a million distinct CDR3 sequences; roughly 29% are singletons. The sample here was PBMCs, mostly from graft donor cells, taken 360 days after TCRalphabeta/CD19-depleted stem cell transplant. These receptors were collected from a boy under two years old who had a stem cell transplant for SCID, so the T cells may come from the graft donor.

The chain joins TRBV11-2 to TRBJ2-1, with 12 bases aligning to TRBD2. The CDR3 is made up of 18 amino acids. Germline V gene data show CDR1 as SGHAT and CDR2 as FQNNGV. The V and J ends lost 2 bases and 8 bases, in that order; junction bases with no gene match: 13. The CDR3 DNA reads as TGTGCCAGCAGCTTACCTAGACTAGCGGGGGCGTTTTGGGATGAGCAGTTCTTC. Protein: CASSLPRLAGAFWDEQFF.

This clonotype was seen more than once but under ten times. This chain connects TRBV10-3 to TRBJ2-1; TRBD2 matches at 12 bases. This CDR3 has 14 residues. V lost 10 bases and J lost 8; bases outside the gene matches: 9. Germline V gene lookup returns CDR1 ENHRY and CDR2 SYGVKD. The DNA for the CDR3 is TGTGCCACTCAAACTAGCGGGGGGTTCCATGAGCAGTTCTTC. Translating gives CATQTSGGFHEQFF.

This clonotype was seen a few times. The V gene is TRBV6-1, the J gene TRBJ1-2; D uncertain. Per germline, CDR1 MNHNS and CDR2 SASEGT. The V and J ends lost 3 bases and 7 bases respectively, with 9 bases between them. The CDR3 runs to 12 residues. CDR3 sequence reads: CASSDFEFGYTF. The DNA for the CDR3 is TGTGCCAGCAGTGATTTTGAGTTTGGCTACACCTTC.

V usage is TRBV12-3 or TRBV12-4 and J usage is TRBJ2-3; 12 bases fit TRBD2. There are 16 residues in the CDR3. The trim removed 4 bases at V and 7 bases at J, leaving 9 bases unmatched. The CDR3 DNA reads TGTGCCAGCAGTTCTCTACTAGCGGGGGGCATGAATACGCAGTATTTT. Its translation: CASSSLLAGGMNTQYF.

This clonotype was found a few times. V usage is TRBV20-1 and J usage is TRBJ1-1, with D unclear. From germline, CDR1 is DFQATT and CDR2 SNEGSKA (reference sequence). This CDR3 is built from 11 residues. Trimming shortened V by 4 bases and J by 6 bases, and 9 bases separated the two germline ends. The CDR3 reads CSAMDRAEAFF. CDR3 DNA sequence: TGCAGTGCTATGGACCGTGCTGAAGCTTTCTTT.

The chain recombines TRBV4-1 with TRBJ2-7, with D uncertain. The CDR3 runs 13 residues. V lost 5 bases to trimming and J lost 4 bases, with 12 bases between them. The V gene's germline CDR1 is MGHRA and CDR2 YSYEKL. The CDR3 DNA follows: TGCGCCAGCAGCTCCCGATTACAATACGAGCAGTACTTC. It specifies CASSSRLQYEQYF.

The chain recombines TRBV5-1 with TRBJ2-1; D is ambiguous. The CDR3 spans 12 residues. The germline V gene has CDR1 SGHRS and CDR2 YFSETQ. V was trimmed by 4 bases and J by 13 bases, leaving 15 bases between them. DNA for the CDR3: TGCGCCAGCAGCCCGGACCTCGAGATTCAGTTCTTC. This gives the protein CASSPDLEIQFF.

V gene TRBV6-5 combines with J gene TRBJ2-7; D possibly corresponds to TRBD2 (5 bases). The CDR3 is made up of 14 amino acids. Trimming took 0 bases from V and 5 from J, leaving 11 bases between them. Germline CDR1 reads MNHEY; CDR2 reads SVGAGI. The CDR3 protein is CASSYSNGGDEQYF. For the CDR3, the DNA is TGTGCCAGCAGTTACTCGAATGGAGGTGACGAGCAGTACTTC.

The chain combines TRBV7-9 with TRBJ2-7; no definite D call. The CDR3 is 15 amino acids. Trimming stripped 1 base from V and 2 bases from J, with 12 bases between. Per the germline V gene, CDR1 is SEHNR and CDR2 is FQNEAQ (reference sequence). The CDR3 loop reads CASSLGSFRPYEQYF. The CDR3 DNA is TGTGCCAGCAGCTTAGGATCCTTTAGACCCTACGAGCAGTACTTC.

This clonotype has just a few counts. The chain links TRBV7-9 to TRBJ1-1; 8 bases align to TRBD1. The CDR3 covers 13 residues. J gave up 6 bases and V 7 bases, and 7 bases lay outside the gene matches. CDR1 and CDR2 (germline): SEHNR, FQNEAQ (reference sequence). The CDR3, as DNA: TGTGCCAGCAACTCTGGACAGGGATCTGAAGCTTTCTTT. Its translation: CASNSGQGSEAFF.

The CDR3 reads CASSLPGFVNTEAFF. The CDR3 DNA sequence: TGTGCCAGCAGCTTACCAGGGTTCGTGAACACTGAAGCTTTCTTT. The J gene is TRBJ1-1, the V gene TRBV11-2; weak D call: TRBD1 (5 bases). This CDR3 spans 15 amino acids. Germline lookup yields CDR1 SGHAT and CDR2 FQNNGV. V lost 2 bases, J lost 0 bases, and 10 bases lay in between.

This clonotype occurred a few times. The V gene is TRBV11-1, the J gene TRBJ2-5, with TRBD1 matching 9 bases. V gave up 5 bases and J gave up 0 bases; unmatched junction bases: 13. The CDR3 is 18 residues long. Germline CDR1 reads SGHAT; CDR2 reads FQDESV (reference sequence). The CDR3 sequence: CASSPGTGKGPNQETQYF. In DNA, the CDR3 is TGTGCCAGCAGCCCCGGGACAGGGAAGGGGCCAAACCAAGAGACCCAGTACTTC.

This clonotype was seen a handful of times. The chain carries TRBV20-1 and TRBJ1-5; D remains unclear. Germline CDR1 is DFQATT and CDR2 is SNEGSKA (reference sequence). V dropped 3 bases and J dropped 0 bases, with 12 bases sitting between them. CDR3 size: 15 residues. CDR3 nucleotides: TGCAGTGCTAGGGGCCGGGATTATAGCAATCAGCCCCAGCATTTT. The encoded protein is CSARGRDYSNQPQHF.

The V gene is TRBV7-9, the J gene TRBJ1-4; D is undetermined. The CDR3 consists of 14 residues. V lost 8 bases and J lost 8, with 18 bases in between. Germline CDR1 reads SEHNR; CDR2 reads FQNEAQ (reference sequence). CDR3 residues: CASRTTAPEEKLFF. CDR3 in DNA: TGTGCCAGCCGCACGACGGCCCCAGAGGAAAAACTGTTTTTT.

The chain carries TRBV7-9 and TRBJ2-7; D is ambiguous. Between the trimmed V and J ends, which lost 5 bases and 4 bases, there was a span of 15 bases. CDR1 is SEHNR and CDR2 is FQNEAQ in the germline V gene (reference sequence). CDR3 length: 14 amino acids. The chain's CDR3 is CASSPSNWLYEQYF. In DNA, the CDR3 is TGTGCCAGCAGCCCCTCGAATTGGCTATACGAGCAGTACTTC.

The chain employs TRBV21-1 and TRBJ1-5; no check of the table's D call, TRBD1, against the DNA was made. TRBV21-1 is marked as a pseudogene. CDR3 length: 12 residues. CDR3 amino acids: CASLTVNQPQHF. CDR3 nucleotide sequence: TGTGCCAGCTTGACAGTTAATCAGCCCCAGCATTTT.